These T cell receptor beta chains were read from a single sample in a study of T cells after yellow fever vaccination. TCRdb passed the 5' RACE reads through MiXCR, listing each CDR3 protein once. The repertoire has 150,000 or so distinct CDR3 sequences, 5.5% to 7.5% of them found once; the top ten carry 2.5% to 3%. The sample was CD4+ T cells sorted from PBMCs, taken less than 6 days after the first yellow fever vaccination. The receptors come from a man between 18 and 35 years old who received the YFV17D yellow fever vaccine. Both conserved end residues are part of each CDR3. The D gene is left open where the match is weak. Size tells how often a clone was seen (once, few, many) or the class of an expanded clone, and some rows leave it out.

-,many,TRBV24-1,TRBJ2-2,TGTGCCACCAGTGATTTAAGGGAGAGCGGGGAGCTGTTTTTT,CATSDLRESGELFF
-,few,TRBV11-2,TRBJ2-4,TGTGCCAGCAGCTTACTGGGGAGGCACCTCAGGTGGCCAAACATTCAGTACTTC,CASSLLGRHLRWPNIQYF
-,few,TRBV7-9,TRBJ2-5,TGTGCCAGCAGCTTAGTCGAGGCCCCGGGAGAGACCCAGTACTTC,CASSLVEAPGETQYF
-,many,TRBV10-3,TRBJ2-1,TGTGCCATCTGGACCGGGAATAGCAACAATGAGCAGTTCTTC,CAIWTGNSNNEQFF
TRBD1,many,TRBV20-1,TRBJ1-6,TGCAGTGCTAGGGATCGGGGGACAGGTGATTCACCCCTCCACTTT,CSARDRGTGDSPLHF
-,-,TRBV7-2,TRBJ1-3,TGTGCCAGCAGCTTATTCGACCCCGCTTCTGGAAACACCATATATTTT,CASSLFDPASGNTIYF
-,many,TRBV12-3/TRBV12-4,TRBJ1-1,TGTGCCAGCCGCATAACTGAAGCTTTCTTT,CASRITEAFF
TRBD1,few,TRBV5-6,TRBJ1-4,TGTGCCAGCACCCAAAACAGGGGAGAAAAACTGTTTTTT,CASTQNRGEKLFF
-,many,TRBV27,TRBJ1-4,TGTGCCAGCAGTCTACTGGAAGGGACGGTAAATGAAAAACTGTTTTTT,CASSLLEGTVNEKLFF
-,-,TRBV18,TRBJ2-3,TGTGCCAGCTCCCCTACCCTCAGCACAGATACGCAGTATTTT,CASSPTLSTDTQYF
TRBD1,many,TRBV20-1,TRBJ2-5,TGCAGTGTTACGGACAGGGGGCCCGAGACCCAGTACTTC,CSVTDRGPETQYF
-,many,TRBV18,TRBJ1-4,TGTGCCAGCTCACCGCCCCCGGGGGCCTCAAATGAAAAACTGTTTTTT,CASSPPPGASNEKLFF
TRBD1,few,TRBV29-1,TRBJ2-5,TGCAGCTCAACCGGGACAGGGCAAGAGACCCAGTACTTC,CSSTGTGQETQYF
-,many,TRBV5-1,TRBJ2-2,TGCGCCAGCAGCCGGTCGGCCGGCTCCGGGGAGCTGTTTTTT,CASSRSAGSGELFF
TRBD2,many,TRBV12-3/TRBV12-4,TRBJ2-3,TGTGCCAGCAGCTACTGGGGGAGCGGGGGTATGGATACGCAGTATTTT,CASSYWGSGGMDTQYF
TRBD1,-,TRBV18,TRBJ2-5,TGTGCCAGCTCCCGCGGACAGGGGGCCGAGACCCAGTACTTC,CASSRGQGAETQYF